These 5 T cell receptor beta chains were all obtained from the same sample, sequenced in a study of blood T cell repertoires in COVID-19. The repertoire was sequenced with immunoSEQ multiplex PCR; TCRdb's copy has only in-frame clones and lacks some. The table lists roughly 220,000 clones, roughly 76% of them singletons. Sequencing was performed on peripheral blood. These receptors were obtained from an elderly woman with COVID-19, enrolled during active disease.

V is TRBV6-5 and J is TRBJ1-2, with 7 bases identical to TRBD1. CDR1 is MNHEY and CDR2 is SVGAGI in the germline V gene. The trim removed 6 bases at V and 4 bases at J, leaving 11 bases unmatched. The CDR3 sequence is 15 residues long. The CDR3 region has the DNA TGTGCCAGCAGCGACACGCTGACAGGGCTCTATGGCTACACCTTC. Translated, it gives CASSDTLTGLYGYTF.

The rearrangement joins TRBV30 to TRBJ1-5; no reliable D call. The CDR3 consists of 14 residues. Trimming pared 4 bases from V and 6 bases from J, leaving 16 bases between. Per germline, CDR1 GTSNPN and CDR2 SVGIG (reference sequence). The CDR3 region is CAWNKLGLSQPQHF. The CDR3 coding sequence is TGTGCCTGGAATAAGCTGGGCCTCTCTCAGCCCCAGCATTTT.

The chain employs TRBV10-3 and TRBJ1-5; D unresolved. V was cut by 8 bases and J by 4 bases, with 12 bases left in between. The CDR3 totals 13 residues. Germline assignment: CDR1 ENHRY and CDR2 SYGVKD. CDR3 protein: CAIGFGENQPQHF. In nucleotides, the CDR3 is TGTGCCATCGGTTTTGGGGAGAATCAGCCCCAGCATTTT.

The table lists this clone with a count of one. The gene calls are TRBV28 and TRBJ2-7; tentatively, D is TRBD2 (6 bases). Looked up from germline, CDR1 is MDHEN and CDR2 is SYDVKM. The CDR3 runs 15 residues. V was shortened by 7 bases and J by 5 bases, with 21 bases between the two germline ends. The CDR3 region is CASTRGGARTDEQYF. The CDR3 DNA reads TGTGCCAGCACCAGAGGAGGGGCTAGGACGGACGAGCAGTACTTC.

Notes on this clone: Additional DNA sequences in this sample encode the identical CDR3. The chain is built from TRBV5-1 and TRBJ1-5, with D hard to call. Deletions cut 0 bases from V and 1 base from J, with 5 bases between. CDR3 length: 14 residues. Germline V gene data show CDR1 as SGHRS and CDR2 as YFSETQ. CDR3 coding DNA: TGCGCCAGCAGCTTGGGCGGCAGCAATCAGCCCCAGCATTTT. This gives the protein CASSLGGSNQPQHF.